This TCR beta chain was retrieved from a study of control samples from healthy donors and cancer patients. Germline V lookup: CDR1 MDHEN, CDR2 SYDVKM. The CDR3 consists of 12 residues. V shed 4 bases and J 14 bases; nucleotides not matched to a gene: 4. Repertoires were generated with immunoSEQ multiplex PCR, while TCRdb's copy carries only in-frame clones and drops some. Of about 130,000 clones in the sample, 80% to 95% were seen once. The sample comprised blood. The receptor was derived from a man aged 18 to 29 in good health. J is TRBJ2-1 and V is TRBV28; 11 nucleotides match TRBD1. The CDR3 sequence is CASSSDRGPEFF. In nucleotides, the CDR3 is TGTGCCAGCAGTTCGGACAGGGGGCCGGAGTTCTTC.